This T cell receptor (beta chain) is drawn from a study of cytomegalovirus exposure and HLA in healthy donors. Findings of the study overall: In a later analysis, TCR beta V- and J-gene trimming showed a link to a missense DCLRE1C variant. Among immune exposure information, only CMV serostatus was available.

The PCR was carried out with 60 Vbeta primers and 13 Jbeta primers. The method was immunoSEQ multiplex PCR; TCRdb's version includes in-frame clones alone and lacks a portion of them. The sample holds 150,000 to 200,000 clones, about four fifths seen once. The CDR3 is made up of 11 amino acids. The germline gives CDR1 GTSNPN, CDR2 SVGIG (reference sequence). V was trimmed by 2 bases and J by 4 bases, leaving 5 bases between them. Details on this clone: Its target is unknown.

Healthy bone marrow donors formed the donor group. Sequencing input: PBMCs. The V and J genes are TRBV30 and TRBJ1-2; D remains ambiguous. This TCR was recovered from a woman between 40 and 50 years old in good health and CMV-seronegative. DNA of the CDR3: TGTGCCTGGAGTACGCGCTATGGCTACACCTTC. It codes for CAWSTRYGYTF.